This TCR beta chain was found in a study of identifying expanded T cells in peripheral blood. For this clone: Its matching antigen is unknown.

Clones were sequenced by immunoSEQ multiplex PCR, and TCRdb holds only the in-frame ones, with some missing. The sample shows 100,000 or so clones, about 90% of them seen only once. No infections or other immune events were documented during collection. Overall study results and limits: Differentially abundant clones: approximately 1.3 between replicates, about 15 at approximately two weeks, around 20 at four. Clone count variance between roughly 2-week samples rose with total template count.

This sequence originates from a person aged 18-70 years in good health. Specimen: blood.

The CDR3 reads CASRPLAYGQPQHF. The CDR3 DNA sequence: TGTGCCAGCAGACCGCTCGCATACGGGCAGCCCCAGCATTTT. V is TRBV6-6 and J is TRBJ1-5; D is unresolved. With 6 bases removed from V and 7 bases from J, the gap between germline ends came to 16 bases. The CDR3 spans 14 residues. Germline values: CDR1 MNHNY, CDR2 SVGAGI (reference sequence).